Below, 3 T cell receptor beta chains from the same sample are listed, as sequenced in a study of regulatory T cells in long-lasting Graves disease. Described time point: newly diagnosed GD, antithyroid drugs for less than 3 months. TCR sequences were obtained from RNA taken from PBMCs. Library construction for TCR beta used iRepertoire HTBI primers and Arm-PCR of CDR3 regions. TCRdb re-called the multiplex PCR reads through MiXCR, storing one row per CDR3 protein. The data show 680,000 or so distinct CDR3 sequences, with 16% seen just once and 15% to 20% held by the top ten. The data were also submitted as part of a second study, on T cells in Graves' hyperthyroidism and ophthalmopathy.

The input for sequencing was peripheral blood mononuclear cells (PBMCs), taken at new diagnosis, from a patient treated with antithyroid drugs. The receptors were sampled from a woman aged 30 to 39 with Graves disease.

This clonotype was seen many times. The V and J genes are TRBV2 and TRBJ1-1; D is ambiguous. This CDR3 has 13 amino acids. V lost 7 bases and J lost 4, with 13 bases in between. Germline V gene sequence: CDR1 SNHLY, CDR2 FYNNEI. CDR3 in DNA: TGTGCCAGCACCCCCGGTGGTGTCACTGAAGCTTTCTTT. Protein product: CASTPGGVTEAFF.

At least ten counts were recorded for this clonotype. This chain connects TRBV2 to TRBJ1-5, with a possible D match to TRBD1 (6 bases). Germline V CDR1 and CDR2: SNHLY, FYNNEI. Between the trimmed V and J ends, which lost 6 bases and 2 bases, there was a span of 17 bases. CDR3 length: 16 amino acids. The DNA of the CDR3 is TGTGCCAGCAGGAAAGAACAGGGCTTGGGCAATCAGCCCCAGCATTTT. Translation gives CASRKEQGLGNQPQHF.

The gene calls are TRBV5-1 and TRBJ2-1, with 7 bases that match TRBD2. This CDR3 has 14 amino acids. Germline V gene data show CDR1 as SGHRS and CDR2 as YFSETQ. Trimming at V came to 4 bases and at J to 5 bases, leaving 6 bases not matched to a gene. CDR3 nucleotide sequence: TGCGCCAGCAGCCACTATGCGGGGGACAATGAGCAGTTCTTC. Its translation: CASSHYAGDNEQFF.